The 9 T cell receptor beta chains listed next were all sequenced from one sample in a study of cytomegalovirus exposure and HLA in healthy donors (dated by TCRdb to the late 2010s). The protocol used for the library was the immunoSEQ multiplex PCR assay. A mixture of 60 forward primers for TCR Vbeta segments and 13 reverse primers for TCR Jbeta segments was used in the multiplex PCR. The source is immuneACCESS, and TCRdb retained only in-frame sequences with V and J called. Part of the clones is not carried over; for the studies checked, unresolved V genes explain less than half of this, and the remainder is unexplained. This sample lists 160,000 or so clones; around 82% were detected once. The ten biggest clones cover 2% to 2.5% of the sample. The sample consisted of PBMCs. Receptors originate from a man aged 55 to 69 in good health and CMV-seronegative.

The V gene is TRBV30, the J gene TRBJ1-2; 11 positions match TRBD1. The CDR3 consists of 12 residues. Germline V gene sequence: CDR1 GTSNPN, CDR2 SVGIG (reference sequence). Trimming took 5 bases from V and 7 from J; bases not matched to a gene: 3. CDR3 in DNA: TGTGCCTGGGGACAGGGGGCCTGTGGCTACACCTTC. This gives the protein CAWGQGACGYTF.

The chain joins TRBV28 to TRBJ1-1; a possible D gene is TRBD1 (6 bases). CDR1 is MDHEN and CDR2 is SYDVKM in the germline V gene. Trimming stripped 8 bases from V and 8 bases from J, with 24 bases between. The CDR3 has 15 residues. The CDR3, as DNA: TGTGCCAGCTTAGGGACAAGGGTTTTGCCTAGGGAAGCTTTCTTT. This encodes CASLGTRVLPREAFF.

As DNA, the CDR3 is TGTGCCAGCAGCCAACGACTAGCCAACACCGGGGAGCTGTTTTTT. It translates to CASSQRLANTGELFF. V gene TRBV7-6 combines with J gene TRBJ2-2; 7 bases are a match to TRBD2. Germline lookup yields CDR1 SGHVS and CDR2 FNYEAQ. The V segment lost 5 bases and the J segment 2 bases; nucleotides outside the gene matches: 5. The CDR3 is made up of 15 amino acids. Full variable domain (outside the CDR3, taken from reference TRBV7-6 and TRBJ2-2): GAGVSQSPRYKVTKRGQDVALRCDPISGHVSLYWYRQALGQGPEFLTYFNYEAQQDKSGLPNDRFSAERPEGSISTLTIQRTEQRDSAMYRCASSQRLANTGELFFGEGSRLTVL.

This chain links TRBV19 with TRBJ2-2; TRBD1 aligns across 8 bases. Germline loops: CDR1 LNHDA, CDR2 SQIVND (reference sequence). J lost 1 base, V lost 5 bases, and 3 bases had no gene match. This CDR3 is built from 15 residues. CDR3 residues: CASSQDRVNTGELFF. The CDR3 DNA reads as TGTGCCAGTAGTCAGGACAGGGTGAACACCGGGGAGCTGTTTTTT.

The rearrangement links TRBV18 to TRBJ1-1; D possibly corresponds to TRBD1 (5 bases). Deletions cut 3 bases from V and 8 bases from J, with 10 bases between. The CDR3 contains 12 residues. Germline V CDR1 and CDR2: KGHSH, LQKENI. The CDR3 here is CASSPSGEEAFF. For the CDR3, the DNA is TGTGCCAGCTCACCGTCGGGGGAGGAAGCTTTCTTT. The full variable domain, with the rest looked up from reference TRBV18 and TRBJ1-1, is NAGVMQNPRHLVRRRGQEARLRCSPMKGHSHVYWYRQLPEEGLKFMVYLQKENIIDESGMPKERFSAEFPKEGPSILRIQQVVRGDSAAYFCASSPSGEEAFFGQGTRLTVV.

The chain links TRBV4-1 to TRBJ2-3; D perhaps matches TRBD2 (5 bases). Trimming removed 2 bases at V and 6 bases at J, with 15 bases between. The V gene's germline CDR1 is MGHRA and CDR2 YSYEKL. This CDR3 is 15 amino acids long. This CDR3 is CASSQNPRPGDTQYF. The CDR3 DNA reads TGCGCCAGCAGCCAAAACCCCCGGCCGGGGGATACGCAGTATTTT.

The J gene is TRBJ1-1, the V gene TRBV5-4, with D perhaps TRBD1 (5 bases). Germline CDR1 reads SGHNT; CDR2 reads YYREEE (reference sequence). The CDR3 has 14 residues. The V end was cut by 4 bases, the J end by 0 bases, with 10 bases between. CDR3 sequence (DNA): TGTGCCAGCAGCCCCAAGACAGTGAACACTGAAGCTTTCTTT. This translates into CASSPKTVNTEAFF. Combining the CDR3 with reference TRBV5-4 and TRBJ1-1 gives the whole variable domain ETGVTQSPTHLIKTRGQQVTLRCSSQSGHNTVSWYQQALGQGPQFIFQYYREEENGRGNFPPRFSGLQFPNYSSELNVNALELDDSALYLCASSPKTVNTEAFFGQGTRLTVV.

A note on this clone: This sample also contains other DNA sequences that code for the same CDR3. This chain connects TRBV7-2 to TRBJ1-1; a possible D gene is TRBD1 (5 bases). V gave up 5 bases and J gave up 2 bases, with 9 bases separating them. CDR1 and CDR2 (germline): SGHTA, FQGNSA. The CDR3 sequence is 13 residues long. The CDR3 reads CASSLTGNTEAFF. The CDR3 coding sequence is TGTGCCAGCAGCCTTACAGGAAACACTGAAGCTTTCTTT.

V and J are TRBV6-1 and TRBJ1-5; maybe TRBD1 (6 bases). This CDR3 is 14 amino acids long. From germline, CDR1 is MNHNS and CDR2 SASEGT. Trimming pared 2 bases from V and 3 bases from J, leaving 8 bases between. CDR3 amino acids: CASSEQGFNQPQHF. As DNA, the CDR3 is TGTGCCAGCAGTGAACAGGGGTTCAATCAGCCCCAGCATTTT.